The T cell receptor (beta chain) described here comes from a study of T cell clonality in common variable immunodeficiency. Findings of the study overall: Shared TCRbeta clones were fewer between CVID subjects than controls. The cause of increased CVID clonality remains unclear without subpopulation sequencing. CVID patient heterogeneity limited repertoire-clinical complication correlations.

From germline, CDR1 is SGHRS and CDR2 YFSETQ. After removal of 0 bases from V and 6 bases from J, the junction contained 12 bases not matched to a gene. This CDR3 contains 17 residues. This clone was detected many times. Its antigen is undetermined. The read falls 3 residues short of the CDR3 end, and the missing part is taken from the germline J gene. Control and CVID samples contributed equal amounts of genomic DNA. The method was immunoSEQ multiplex PCR; TCRdb's version includes in-frame clones alone and lacks a portion of them. The repertoire consists of more than 35,000 clones, none detected only once.

The chain recombines TRBV5-1 with TRBJ2-3; TRBD2 aligns across 8 bases. This clonotype was obtained from a person aged 18-69 years in good health. Sequences were obtained from peripheral blood mononuclear cells. The sequenced part of the CDR3 DNA is TGCGCCAGCAGCTTGGCCCGAGGCGGGGGGCCGACTGATACG. It codes for CASSLARGGGPTDT. The complete CDR3 reads CASSLARGGGPTDTQYF.